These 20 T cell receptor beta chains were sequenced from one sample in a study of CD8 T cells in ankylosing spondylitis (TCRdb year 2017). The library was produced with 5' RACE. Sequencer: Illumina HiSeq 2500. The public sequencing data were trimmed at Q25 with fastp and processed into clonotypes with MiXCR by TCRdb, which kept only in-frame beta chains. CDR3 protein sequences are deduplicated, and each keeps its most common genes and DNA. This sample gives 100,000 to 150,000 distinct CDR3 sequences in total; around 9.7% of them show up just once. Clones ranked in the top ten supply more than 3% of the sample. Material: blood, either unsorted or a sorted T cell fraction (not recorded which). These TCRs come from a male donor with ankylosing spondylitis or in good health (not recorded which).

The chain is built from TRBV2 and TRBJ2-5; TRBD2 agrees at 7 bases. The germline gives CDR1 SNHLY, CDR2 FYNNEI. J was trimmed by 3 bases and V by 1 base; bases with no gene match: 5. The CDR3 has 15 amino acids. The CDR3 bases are TGTGCCAGCAGTGAAGTTGGGAGGGGAGAAGAGACCCAGTACTTC. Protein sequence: CASSEVGRGEETQYF.

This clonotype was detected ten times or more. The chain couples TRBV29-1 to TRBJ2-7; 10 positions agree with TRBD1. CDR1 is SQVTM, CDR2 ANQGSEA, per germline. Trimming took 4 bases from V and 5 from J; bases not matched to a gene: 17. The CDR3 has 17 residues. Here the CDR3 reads CSVVGSPTGTGVDEQYF. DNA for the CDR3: TGCAGCGTTGTTGGGTCACCCACCGGGACAGGGGTAGACGAGCAGTACTTC.

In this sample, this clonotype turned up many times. The CDR3 bases are TGCGCCAGCAGCCTACCCACGGGAATAATCACAGATACGCAGTATTTT. This sequence encodes CASSLPTGIITDTQYF. V gene TRBV5-1 combines with J gene TRBJ2-3, with D perhaps TRBD2 (5 bases). The V end was cut by 4 bases, the J end by 2 bases, with 17 bases between. The CDR3 is 16 residues long. Looked up from germline, CDR1 is SGHRS and CDR2 is YFSETQ.

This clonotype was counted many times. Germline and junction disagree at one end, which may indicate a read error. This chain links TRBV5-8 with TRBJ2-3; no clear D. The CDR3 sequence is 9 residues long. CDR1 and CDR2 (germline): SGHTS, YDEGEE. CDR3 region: CASSRWALF. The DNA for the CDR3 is TGTGCCAGCAGCCGATGGGCCCTGTTT.

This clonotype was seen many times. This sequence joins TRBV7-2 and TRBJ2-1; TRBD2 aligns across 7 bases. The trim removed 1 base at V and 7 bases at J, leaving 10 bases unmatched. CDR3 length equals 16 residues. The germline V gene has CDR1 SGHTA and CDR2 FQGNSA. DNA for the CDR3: TGTGCCAGCAGCTTAGTGGGAGCGGGATTAGAGAATGAGCAGTTCTTC. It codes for CASSLVGAGLENEQFF.

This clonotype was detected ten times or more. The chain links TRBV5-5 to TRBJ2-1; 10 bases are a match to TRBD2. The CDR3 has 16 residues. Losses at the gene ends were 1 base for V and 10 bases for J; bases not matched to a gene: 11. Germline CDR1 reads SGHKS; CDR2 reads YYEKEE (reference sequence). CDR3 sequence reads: CASSLSVSGSGREQFF. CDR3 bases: TGTGCCAGCAGCTTGTCGGTGTCGGGTAGCGGGAGGGAGCAGTTCTTC.

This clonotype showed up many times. CDR3 nucleotide sequence: TGTGCCAGCAGTGAAAGAGGATGGAATCGCGAGCAGTACTTC. Its protein is CASSERGWNREQYF. V and J are TRBV2 and TRBJ2-7; D gene uncertain. The V and J ends lost 2 bases and 6 bases respectively, with 14 bases between them. Germline CDR1 SNHLY, CDR2 FYNNEI. The length of the CDR3 is 14 residues.

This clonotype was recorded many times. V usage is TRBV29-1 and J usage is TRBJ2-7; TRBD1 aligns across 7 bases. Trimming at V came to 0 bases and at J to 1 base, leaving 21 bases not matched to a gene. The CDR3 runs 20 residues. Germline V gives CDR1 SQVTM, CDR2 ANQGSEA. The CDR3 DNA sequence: TGCAGCGTTGAAGATTACCCCATGGACAGGAGAATGAACAAATCCTACGAGCAGTACTTC. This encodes CSVEDYPMDRRMNKSYEQYF.

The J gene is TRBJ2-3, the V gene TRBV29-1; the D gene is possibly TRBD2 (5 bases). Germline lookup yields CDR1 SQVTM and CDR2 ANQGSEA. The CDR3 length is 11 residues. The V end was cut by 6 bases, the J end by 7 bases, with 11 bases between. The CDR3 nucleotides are TGCAGCGTAAATACGGGAAATACGCAGTATTTT. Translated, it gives CSVNTGNTQYF.

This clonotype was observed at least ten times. Here the CDR3 reads CASSLEQERASTDTQYF. CDR3 nucleotides: TGTGCCAGCAGCTTGGAGCAGGAACGAGCTAGCACAGATACGCAGTATTTT. The V call is TRBV5-6, the J call TRBJ2-3; no clear D gene. Trimming removed 0 bases at V and 0 bases at J, with 14 bases between. This CDR3 is 17 amino acids long. CDR1 and CDR2 from the germline V gene are SGHDT and YYEEEE.

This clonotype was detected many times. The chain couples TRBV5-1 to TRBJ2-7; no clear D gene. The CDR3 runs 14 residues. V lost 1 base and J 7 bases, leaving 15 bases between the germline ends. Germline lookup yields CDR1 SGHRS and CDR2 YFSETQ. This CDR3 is CASSLWVFAEEQYF. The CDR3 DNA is TGCGCCAGCAGCTTGTGGGTGTTCGCGGAGGAGCAGTACTTC.

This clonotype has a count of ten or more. DNA of the CDR3: TGTGCCAGCGCTAGCGGGAGCACGGTCTTCGGGGAGCTGTTTTTT. It is translated as CASASGSTVFGELFF. The chain has TRBV28 and TRBJ2-2, with 10 bases fitting TRBD2. CDR1 and CDR2 (germline): MDHEN, SYDVKM. This CDR3 comprises 15 residues. After removal of 8 bases from V and 7 bases from J, the junction contained 10 bases not matched to a gene.

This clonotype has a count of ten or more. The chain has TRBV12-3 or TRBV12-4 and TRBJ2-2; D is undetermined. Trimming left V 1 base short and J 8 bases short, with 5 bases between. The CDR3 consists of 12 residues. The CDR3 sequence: CASSLGVGELFF. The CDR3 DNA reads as TGTGCCAGCAGTTTAGGTGTGGGGGAGCTGTTTTTT.

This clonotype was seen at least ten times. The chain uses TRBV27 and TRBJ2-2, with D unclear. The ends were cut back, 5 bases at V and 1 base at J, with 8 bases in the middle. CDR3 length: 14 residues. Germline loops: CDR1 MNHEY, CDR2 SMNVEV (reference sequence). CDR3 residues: CASSRDRNTGELFF. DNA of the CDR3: TGTGCCAGCAGTCGTGATCGGAACACCGGGGAGCTGTTTTTT.

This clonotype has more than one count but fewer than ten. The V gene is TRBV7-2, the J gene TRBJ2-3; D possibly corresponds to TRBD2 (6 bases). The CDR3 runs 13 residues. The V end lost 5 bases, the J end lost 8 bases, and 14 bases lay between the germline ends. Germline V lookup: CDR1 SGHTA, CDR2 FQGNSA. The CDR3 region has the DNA TGTGCCAGCAGCCCACTTAACGGGGGTACGCAGTATTTT. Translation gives CASSPLNGGTQYF. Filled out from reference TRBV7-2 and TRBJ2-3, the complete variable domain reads GAGVSQSPSNKVTEKGKDVELRCDPISGHTALYWYRQSLGQGLEFLIYFQGNSAPDKSGLPSDRFSAERTGGSVSTLTIQRTQQEDSAVYLCASSPLNGGTQYFGPGTRLTVL.

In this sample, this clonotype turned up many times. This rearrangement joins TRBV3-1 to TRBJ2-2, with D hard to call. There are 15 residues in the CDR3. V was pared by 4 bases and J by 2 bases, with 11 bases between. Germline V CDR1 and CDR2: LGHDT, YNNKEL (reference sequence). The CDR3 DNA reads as TGTGCCAGCAGCCGCCTAATGACCAACACCGGGGAGCTGTTTTTT. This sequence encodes CASSRLMTNTGELFF.

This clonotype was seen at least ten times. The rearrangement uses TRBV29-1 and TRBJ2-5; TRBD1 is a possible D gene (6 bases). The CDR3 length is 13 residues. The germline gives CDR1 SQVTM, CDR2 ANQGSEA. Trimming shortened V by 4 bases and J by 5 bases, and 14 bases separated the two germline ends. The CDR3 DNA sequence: TGCAGCGTTGCTCCAGGGGTGAAGGAGACCCAGTACTTC. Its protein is CSVAPGVKETQYF. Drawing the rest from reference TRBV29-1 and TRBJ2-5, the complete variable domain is SAVISQKPSRDICQRGTSLTIQCQVDSQVTMMFWYRQQPGQSLTLIATANQGSEATYESGFVIDKFPISRPNLTFSTLTVSNMSPEDSSIYLCSVAPGVKETQYFGPGTRLLVL.

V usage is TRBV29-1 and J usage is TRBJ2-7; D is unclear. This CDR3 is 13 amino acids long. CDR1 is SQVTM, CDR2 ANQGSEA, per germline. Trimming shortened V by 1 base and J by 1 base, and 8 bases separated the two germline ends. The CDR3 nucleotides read TGCAGCGTTGAAGGTGACATGTCCTACGAGCAGTACTTC. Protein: CSVEGDMSYEQYF.

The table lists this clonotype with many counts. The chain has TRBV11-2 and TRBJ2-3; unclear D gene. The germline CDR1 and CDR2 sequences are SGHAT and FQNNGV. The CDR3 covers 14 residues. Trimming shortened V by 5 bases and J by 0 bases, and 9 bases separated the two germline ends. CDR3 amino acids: CASSPTLSTDTQYF. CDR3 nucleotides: TGTGCCAGCAGCCCGACCCTAAGCACAGATACGCAGTATTTT.

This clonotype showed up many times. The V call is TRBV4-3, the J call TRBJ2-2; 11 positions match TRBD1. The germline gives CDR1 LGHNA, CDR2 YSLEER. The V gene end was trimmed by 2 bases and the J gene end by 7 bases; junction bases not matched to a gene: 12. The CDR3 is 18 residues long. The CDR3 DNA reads TGCGCCAGCAGCCAATATACGCGGACAGGGGGCGCCGGCGGGGAGCTGTTTTTT. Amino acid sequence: CASSQYTRTGGAGGELFF.